Described below is a single T cell receptor beta chain sequence and its context. Its antigen is not known. TCRdb ran MiXCR on the reads and lists one entry per CDR3 protein. This table holds some 19,000 distinct CDR3 sequences, around 20% found once. The sample originates from a study of lung T cells in sarcoidosis with Löfgren's syndrome. Study context: Repertoire analyses centered on Löfgren's syndrome patients.

Per germline, CDR1 SGHTA and CDR2 FQGNSA. Trimming pared 5 bases from V and 3 bases from J, leaving 30 bases between. The CDR3 consists of 20 residues. Whole-study results and caveats: Shared TRAV12-1 and TRBV2 CDR3 motifs were reported across several patients. TRAV12-1 and TRBV2 were reportedly most expanded in Löfgren's patients. These T cells were suggested, not shown, to recognize a putative antigen.

The sample consisted of CD4+ T cells from bronchoalveolar lavage. This receptor was obtained from a human donor with sarcoidosis (Löfgren's syndrome or another form), or a control subject (not recorded which). This sequence joins TRBV7-2 and TRBJ2-3; D could derive from TRBD1 or TRBD2 (5 bases each). The CDR3 is CASSPRLGRRQGPLTDTQYF. The CDR3 DNA is TGTGCCAGCAGCCCCCGGCTGGGCCGGCGTCAGGGACCACTAACAGATACGCAGTATTTT.